This T cell receptor beta chain was observed in a study of shared clonotypes between healthy human individuals. At the level of the study: Sampling drew on donors who were two women and three men aged 18 to 49.

Points on this clone: Its antigen is unidentified.

CD8 cells regarded as naive lacked CD45RO, were positively chosen for CCR7, and omitted terminally differentiated effector memory CD45RA+ cells. All donors were Caucasian adults living in Nashville, Tennessee. Sequencing used immunoSEQ multiplex PCR; TCRdb keeps in-frame clones, though not all of them. The sample lists around 600,000 clones, roughly 98% occurring once. CDR3 length: 16 amino acids. Trimming left V 5 bases short and J 3 bases short, with 20 bases between. Germline CDR1 is MNHEY and CDR2 is SMNVEV (reference sequence). General study points: Sampling covered blood only; tissue repertoires likely differ.

This receptor was obtained from a man aged 25 to 40 in good health. The chain joins TRBV27 to TRBJ2-7; D possibly corresponds to TRBD2 (6 bases). The sequencing sample was made of naive CD8+ T cells sorted from blood. The CDR3 loop is CASSLSVAGQNYEQYF. The CDR3 DNA reads as TGTGCCAGCAGTCTTAGCGTGGCGGGGCAAAACTACGAGCAGTACTTC.